The rows below give T cell receptor beta chains drawn from one sample of a study of regulatory T cells in long-lasting Graves disease. MiXCR was run by TCRdb on the multiplex PCR reads, yielding one entry per CDR3 protein. Found here are 600,000 to 800,000 distinct CDR3 sequences, 25% to 35% of them singletons; the top ten hold roughly 46%. This material consisted of peripheral blood mononuclear cells (PBMCs), taken when the disease was refractory, from a patient treated with antithyroid drugs. Receptor source: a female donor with Graves disease. The CDR3 runs from the conserved cysteine through the conserved F or W. Each record gives: CDR3 protein, CDR3 DNA, J gene, clone size, V gene, D gene. The D gene is left open where the match is weak. Size tells how often a clone was seen (once, few, many) or the class of an expanded clone, and some rows leave it out.

CSVEDGTANTEAFF TGCAGCGTTGAAGACGGGACAGCGAACACTGAAGCTTTCTTT TRBJ1-1 few TRBV29-1 TRBD1
CASSTHKSPLHF TGTGCCAGCAGTACGCACAAGTCACCCCTCCACTTT TRBJ1-6 NA TRBV2 NA
CANSLGERSPLHF TGTGCCAACAGTTTGGGGGAGCGTTCACCCCTCCACTTT TRBJ1-6 NA TRBV12-3/TRBV12-4 NA
CASSLDKTGQRSLLHF TGTGCCAGCAGCTTAGATAAAACAGGGCAAAGATCACTCCTCCACTTT TRBJ1-6 NA TRBV11-2 NA
CASSQQGGGVLWEKLFF TGCGCCAGCAGCCAGCAAGGTGGAGGGGTCTTGTGGGAAAAACTGTTTTTT TRBJ1-4 NA TRBV4-1 NA
CASSIGRSSYNSPLHF TGTGCCAGTAGTATAGGACGGAGCTCCTATAATTCACCCCTCCACTTT TRBJ1-6 NA TRBV19 NA
CSAFGEAYEQYF TGCAGTGCTTTCGGGGAAGCCTACGAGCAGTACTTC TRBJ2-7 few TRBV20-1 NA
CASSQAEPGNHEQYF TGTGCCAGCAGCCAAGCTGAGCCGGGGAACCACGAGCAGTACTTC TRBJ2-7 NA TRBV3-1 NA
CASSMTGTREQYF TGTGCCAGCAGTATGACCGGGACGAGGGAGCAGTACTTC TRBJ2-7 many TRBV28 NA
CASSTGQGAVGYTF TGTGCCAGCAGCACTGGTCAGGGGGCAGTTGGCTACACCTTC TRBJ1-2 many TRBV12-3/TRBV12-4 TRBD1
CASSLGVHGTGGLRNTGELFF TGCGCCAGCAGCTTGGGAGTGCACGGGACAGGGGGCCTCCGAAACACCGGGGAGCTGTTTTTT TRBJ2-2 NA TRBV5-1 TRBD1
CASSWTPDGNTEAFF TGTGCCAGCAGTTGGACCCCGGACGGGAACACTGAAGCTTTCTTT TRBJ1-1 many TRBV28 NA
CASSDRNNYGYTF TGTGCCAGCAGTGACAGGAATAACTATGGCTACACCTTC TRBJ1-2 few TRBV2 NA
CASSLRAPRNGYTF TGTGCCAGCAGCCTCCGGGCGCCCAGAAATGGCTACACCTTC TRBJ1-2 NA TRBV7-2 NA
CASSLRGLSGNTIYF TGTGCCAGCAGCTTAAGGGGGCTGAGTGGAAACACCATATATTTT TRBJ1-3 NA TRBV7-2 TRBD1
CASSPDGVRRGDYGYTF TGTGCCAGCAGCCCCGATGGGGTCCGACGAGGGGACTATGGCTACACCTTC TRBJ1-2 few TRBV13 NA
CASSGAITGELFF TGCGCCAGCAGCGGGGCCATCACCGGGGAGCTGTTTTTT TRBJ2-2 few TRBV5-1 NA
CASSQGPIKQETQYF TGTGCCAGTAGTCAGGGACCGATCAAACAAGAGACCCAGTACTTC TRBJ2-5 few TRBV19 NA
CAWSSTYRGDTEAFF TGTGCCTGGAGTTCTACGTACAGGGGAGACACTGAAGCTTTCTTT TRBJ1-1 NA TRBV30 TRBD1
CASSVDRVDGYTF TGTGCCAGCAGCGTCGACAGGGTGGATGGCTACACCTTC TRBJ1-2 few TRBV9 TRBD1
CASSLGADNEQFF TGTGCCAGCAGCTTAGGGGCGGACAATGAGCAGTTCTTC TRBJ2-1 few TRBV11-2 NA
CASSSHPPGQGSYNSPLHF TGTGCCAGCAGTAGCCACCCCCCGGGACAGGGGTCCTATAATTCACCCCTCCACTTT TRBJ1-6 many TRBV27 TRBD1
CASRLGYGDHYGYTF TGTGCCAGCAGGTTAGGCTATGGGGACCACTATGGCTACACCTTC TRBJ1-2 NA TRBV5-6 NA
CASSAYGDANTEAFF TGTGCCAGCAGCGCGTACGGAGACGCTAACACTGAAGCTTTCTTT TRBJ1-1 few TRBV12-3/TRBV12-4 NA
CSVPLGQGNNYGYTF TGCAGCGTTCCTTTAGGACAGGGGAATAACTATGGCTACACCTTC TRBJ1-2 NA TRBV29-1 TRBD1
CSVAIGERNYGYTF TGCAGCGTTGCCATTGGGGAGCGCAACTATGGCTACACCTTC TRBJ1-2 NA TRBV29-1 NA
CASSQGPLTSGLYEQYF TGCGCCAGCAGCCAAGGTCCCCTGACTAGCGGGTTGTACGAGCAGTACTTC TRBJ2-7 few TRBV4-1 TRBD2
CATSRETSPGGYGYTF TGTGCCACCAGCAGAGAGACATCTCCAGGGGGCTATGGCTACACCTTC TRBJ1-2 NA TRBV15 TRBD1
CASSTRAGTKAYEQYF TGTGCCAGCAGCACCAGAGCCGGGACAAAAGCTTACGAGCAGTACTTC TRBJ2-7 once TRBV7-9 NA
CASSEYGLAGVDEQYF TGTGCCAGCAGTGAATACGGACTAGCGGGAGTCGACGAGCAGTACTTC TRBJ2-7 NA TRBV9 TRBD2
CSVAEGSIFYEQYF TGCAGCGTTGCCGAGGGGTCCATATTTTACGAGCAGTACTTC TRBJ2-7 NA TRBV29-1 NA
CASSFGGRGANVLTF TGTGCCAGCAGTTTCGGGGGCAGGGGGGCCAACGTCCTGACTTTC TRBJ2-6 NA TRBV27 NA
CASGLTWDSQAFF TGTGCTAGTGGTTTGACTTGGGACAGTCAAGCTTTCTTT TRBJ1-1 few TRBV12-5 TRBD1
CASSLPPHLTGMNTEAFF TGTGCCAGCAGTTTACCACCCCACTTGACGGGCATGAACACTGAAGCTTTCTTT TRBJ1-1 many TRBV28 NA
CASSQDRDTLPEAFF TGCGCCAGCAGCCAAGATAGGGACACCCTGCCTGAAGCTTTCTTT TRBJ1-1 NA TRBV4-1 NA